The 30 T cell receptor beta chains below come from one sample, sequenced in a study of T cell changes during pregnancy in multiple sclerosis. The assay was immunoSEQ multiplex PCR, and TCRdb's table has in-frame clones only and misses some. The sample holds 90,000 to 150,000 clones; 80% to 95% are singletons and the top ten take roughly 6.2%. Sequencing used peripheral blood, obtained before pregnancy. These receptors all come from a female donor with multiple sclerosis, enrolled in a pregnancy study.

CDR3 residues: CASSQDFLPNQPQHF. The CDR3 DNA follows: TGCGCCAGCAGCCAAGATTTTCTCCCCAATCAGCCCCAGCATTTT. The V gene is TRBV4-1, the J gene TRBJ1-5; D not resolved. This CDR3 has 15 amino acids. With 0 bases removed from V and 3 bases from J, the gap between germline ends came to 9 bases. CDR1 and CDR2 from the germline V gene are MGHRA and YSYEKL.

The chain has TRBV10-1 and TRBJ2-1; 8 nucleotides line up with TRBD1. This CDR3 is built from 15 residues. The germline CDR1 and CDR2 sequences are WNHNN and SYGVQD (reference sequence). With V trimmed by 0 bases and J by 10 bases, 8 bases remained unmatched. The CDR3 sequence is CASSESTAGDREQFF. The CDR3 bases are TGCGCCAGCAGTGAGTCGACCGCCGGGGACAGGGAGCAGTTCTTC.

The chain recombines TRBV6-1 with TRBJ1-4; TRBD1 aligns across 8 bases. Germline assignment: CDR1 MNHNS and CDR2 SASEGT. Trimming cost V 5 bases and J 7 bases; bases outside gene matches: 9. The CDR3 runs 15 residues. The CDR3 spells CASSSDRALTEKLFF. As DNA, the CDR3 is TGTGCCAGCAGTTCGGACAGGGCGTTGACTGAAAAACTGTTTTTT.

V usage is TRBV5-6 and J usage is TRBJ2-3; perhaps TRBD1 as D (5 bases). Looked up from germline, CDR1 is SGHDT and CDR2 is YYEEEE. The V gene lost 1 base and the J gene lost 4 bases, with 16 bases spanning the gap. The CDR3 sequence is 16 residues long. As DNA, the CDR3 is TGTGCCAGCAGCTTGCCCAGGGTGGAGTTCGCAGATACGCAGTATTTT. This codes for CASSLPRVEFADTQYF.

V usage is TRBV27 and J usage is TRBJ2-7; 16 nucleotides line up with TRBD2. J was trimmed by 4 bases and V by 5 bases; bases with no gene match: 17. This CDR3 contains 20 residues. Per the germline V gene, CDR1 is MNHEY and CDR2 is SMNVEV (reference sequence). CDR3 sequence (DNA): TGTGCCAGCAGTATCCTTTCCCCGGGACTAGCGGGAGGGTCGTTTTACGAGCAGTACTTC. It codes for CASSILSPGLAGGSFYEQYF.

The chain joins TRBV7-8 to TRBJ2-2; D unclear. Trimming left V 2 bases short and J 3 bases short, with 7 bases between. Germline-derived CDR1 and CDR2 are SGHVS and FQNEAQ. CDR3 length: 14 amino acids. Written as DNA, the CDR3 is TGTGCCAGCAGCTTATTGCGTGACACCGGGGAGCTGTTTTTT. Translating it yields CASSLLRDTGELFF.

The chain couples TRBV28 to TRBJ2-7; TRBD2 agrees at 7 bases. Per germline, CDR1 MDHEN and CDR2 SYDVKM. The junction had 14 bases not matched to a gene; V was cut back by 10 bases and J by 5 bases. The CDR3 sequence is 14 residues long. CDR3 sequence reads: CAIQMWGGPDEQYF. In nucleotides, the CDR3 is TGTGCCATCCAGATGTGGGGAGGGCCTGACGAGCAGTACTTC.

This chain uses TRBV5-4 with TRBJ2-3; 16 nucleotides line up with TRBD2. The CDR3 runs to 18 residues. Germline V gives CDR1 SGHNT, CDR2 YYREEE (reference sequence). V gave up 5 bases and J gave up 1 base; unmatched junction bases: 7. The CDR3 coding sequence is TGTGCCAGCAGGGACCCCGGGACTAGCGGGGGGGGCACAGATACGCAGTATTTT. Its protein product is CASRDPGTSGGGTDTQYF.

This chain connects TRBV10-1 to TRBJ2-2; 11 bases line up with TRBD2. There are 17 residues in the CDR3. The V segment lost 2 bases and the J segment 3 bases; nucleotides outside the gene matches: 5. CDR1 and CDR2 (germline): WNHNN, SYGVQD (reference sequence). DNA of the CDR3: TGCGCCAGCAGTGAGAATAGCGGGGGGGCCTACACCGGGGAGCTGTTTTTT. This encodes CASSENSGGAYTGELFF.

The chain is built from TRBV2 and TRBJ2-1; 12 positions agree with TRBD2. Germline V gives CDR1 SNHLY, CDR2 FYNNEI. This CDR3 comprises 14 residues. The junction had 8 bases not matched to a gene; V was cut back by 4 bases and J by 13 bases. The CDR3 DNA reads as TGTGCCAGCAGTGGTGACGGACTAGCGGGGTATCAGTTCTTC. This codes for CASSGDGLAGYQFF.

The rearrangement uses TRBV7-8 and TRBJ2-1, with 10 positions matching TRBD1. CDR1 SGHVS and CDR2 FQNEAQ come from the germline V gene. Unmatched junction bases numbered 4, after V lost 3 bases and J lost 5 bases. The CDR3 is 15 residues long. The CDR3 region has the DNA TGTGCCAGCAGCTTCCGGGACAGGGGTAACAATGAGCAGTTCTTC. This codes for CASSFRDRGNNEQFF. Full variable domain (outside the CDR3, taken from reference TRBV7-8 and TRBJ2-1): GAGVSQSPRYKVAKRGQDVALRCDPISGHVSLFWYQQALGQGPEFLTYFQNEAQLDKSGLPSDRFFAERPEGSVSTLKIQRTQQEDSAVYLCASSFRDRGNNEQFFGPGTRLTVL.

The J gene is TRBJ2-2, the V gene TRBV29-1, with a tentative D call TRBD1 (6 bases). V was clipped by 6 bases and J by 2 bases, with 13 bases between them. The CDR3 loop spans 14 amino acids. From germline, CDR1 is SQVTM and CDR2 ANQGSEA. The CDR3 spells CSVPRDNNTGELFF. The CDR3 bases are TGCAGCGTCCCACGGGACAATAACACCGGGGAGCTGTTTTTT.

This chain uses TRBV30 with TRBJ2-7; possibly TRBD1 for D (6 bases). Germline CDR1 GTSNPN, CDR2 SVGIG (reference sequence). This CDR3 has 13 residues. The V end was cut by 7 bases, the J end by 4 bases, with 17 bases between. The CDR3 is CALKGVNSYEQYF. The CDR3 DNA follows: TGTGCCTTAAAGGGGGTTAACTCATACGAGCAGTACTTC.

The count of this clone is one. The chain employs TRBV19 and TRBJ1-1; 9 bases align to TRBD1. There are 13 residues in the CDR3. The germline V gene has CDR1 LNHDA and CDR2 SQIVND (reference sequence). V shed 3 bases, J shed 11 bases, and the junction held 7 bases outside the gene matches. In DNA form, the CDR3 reads TGTGCCAGTAGTATTAGACAGGGGGATTGGGCTTTCTTT. It specifies CASSIRQGDWAFF. The whole variable domain, filled in from reference TRBV19 and TRBJ1-1, reads DGGITQSPKYLFRKEGQNVTLSCEQNLNHDAMYWYRQDPGQGLRLIYYSQIVNDFQKGDIAEGYSVSREKKESFPLTVTSAQKNPTAFYLCASSIRQGDWAFFGQGTRLTVV.

The J gene is TRBJ2-7, the V gene TRBV7-6, with 7 bases lining up with TRBD2. The CDR3 loop spans 12 amino acids. Germline V lookup: CDR1 SGHVS, CDR2 FNYEAQ. V lost 11 bases to trimming and J lost 5 bases; unmatched junction nucleotides: 9. CDR3 amino acids: CAGGGGRNEQYF. CDR3 sequence (DNA): TGTGCCGGCGGTGGCGGGAGAAACGAGCAGTACTTC.

The chain employs TRBV28 and TRBJ1-5; 8 nucleotides agree with TRBD1. V lost 6 bases to trimming and J lost 1 base; unmatched junction nucleotides: 2. Per the germline V gene, CDR1 is MDHEN and CDR2 is SYDVKM. CDR3 length: 14 residues. The CDR3 protein is CASSRDRSNQPQHF. CDR3 in DNA: TGTGCCAGCAGCCGGGACAGGAGCAATCAGCCCCAGCATTTT.

The chain employs TRBV11-3 and TRBJ1-1, with a possible D match to TRBD1 (6 bases). CDR1 SGHNT and CDR2 YENEEA come from the germline V gene. V shed 6 bases and J shed 0 bases, with 11 bases lying between them. This CDR3 has 14 amino acids. This chain's CDR3 is CASRRHRVNTEAFF. The CDR3 DNA is TGTGCCAGCAGGCGACACAGGGTGAACACTGAAGCTTTCTTT.

The rearrangement joins TRBV10-3 to TRBJ1-1; D ambiguous. Germline CDR1 ENHRY, CDR2 SYGVKD. There are 13 residues in the CDR3. V shed 7 bases and J shed 0 bases, with 9 bases lying between them. The CDR3 reads CAITRGLNTEAFF. For the CDR3, the DNA is TGTGCCATCACTCGGGGTCTGAACACTGAAGCTTTCTTT.

J is TRBJ1-5 and V is TRBV30, with D possibly matching TRBD1 (5 bases). This CDR3 is built from 14 residues. Germline V gene sequence: CDR1 GTSNPN, CDR2 SVGIG (reference sequence). The V end lost 0 bases, the J end lost 5 bases, and 11 bases lay between the germline ends. The CDR3: CAWSVGGVYQPQHF. CDR3 sequence (DNA): TGTGCCTGGAGTGTGGGGGGGGTCTATCAGCCCCAGCATTTT.

J is TRBJ2-7 and V is TRBV18; 7 bases are a match to TRBD1. Germline V gene lookup returns CDR1 KGHSH and CDR2 LQKENI. CDR3 length equals 14 residues. Trimming at V came to 0 bases and at J to 3 bases, leaving 2 bases not matched to a gene. The CDR3 protein is CASSPPWDSYEQYF. In nucleotides, the CDR3 is TGTGCCAGCTCACCACCTTGGGACAGCTACGAGCAGTACTTC.

V is TRBV19 and J is TRBJ2-2, with a weak D call TRBD2 (5 bases). Germline loops: CDR1 LNHDA, CDR2 SQIVND (reference sequence). This CDR3 has 14 amino acids. V gave up 5 bases and J gave up 5 bases, with 12 bases separating them. CDR3 loop: CASSSLRVTGELFF. The CDR3 nucleotides are TGTGCCAGTAGTTCATTGAGGGTTACCGGGGAGCTGTTTTTT.

The chain links TRBV4-2 to TRBJ1-2; D is perhaps TRBD1 (5 bases). The V and J ends lost 4 bases and 0 bases respectively, with 9 bases between them. The CDR3 is made up of 14 amino acids. CDR1 is LGHNA, CDR2 YNFKEQ, per germline. This CDR3 is CASSPRAPNYGYTF. CDR3 in DNA: TGTGCCAGCAGCCCCAGGGCCCCTAACTATGGCTACACCTTC.

The CDR3 sequence: CASSTGTRGANTGELFF. Written as DNA, the CDR3 is TGTGCCAGTAGTACAGGGACACGAGGAGCGAACACCGGGGAGCTGTTTTTT. The gene calls are TRBV19 and TRBJ2-2; TRBD1 is a possible D gene (6 bases). Between the trimmed V and J ends, which lost 4 bases and 0 bases, there was a span of 15 bases. Germline CDR1 and CDR2: LNHDA and SQIVND (reference sequence). CDR3 length: 17 amino acids.

J is TRBJ2-7 and V is TRBV6-5, with a weak D call TRBD2 (6 bases). Trimming removed 2 bases at V and 2 bases at J, with 10 bases between. The CDR3 has 14 residues. Per the germline V gene, CDR1 is MNHEY and CDR2 is SVGAGI. The CDR3 DNA follows: TGTGCCAGCAGTTACCAGCGGGCTACCTACGAGCAGTACTTC. It is translated as CASSYQRATYEQYF.

The J gene is TRBJ2-7, the V gene TRBV15; 7 nucleotides match TRBD2. CDR3 length: 14 residues. Germline values: CDR1 LNHNV, CDR2 YYDKDF (reference sequence). With V trimmed by 0 bases and J by 4 bases, 3 bases remained unmatched. As DNA, the CDR3 is TGTGCCACCAGCAGAGAGCGGGAGACGTACGAGCAGTACTTC. It codes for CATSRERETYEQYF.

This chain joins TRBV7-9 and TRBJ2-1, with 11 bases matching TRBD2. CDR3 length equals 17 residues. CDR1 SEHNR and CDR2 FQNEAQ come from the germline V gene (reference sequence). Trimming removed 5 bases from V and 7 bases from J; junction bases left unmatched: 13. Written as DNA, the CDR3 is TGTGCCAGCAGCAGAAGGATTACTGCTAGCGGGGGGAATGAGCAGTTCTTC. This codes for CASSRRITASGGNEQFF.

The CDR3 region has the DNA TGTGCCAGCAGCTTAGCTCTAGCGCCCAATGAGCAGTTCTTC. It specifies CASSLALAPNEQFF. The rearrangement links TRBV7-2 to TRBJ2-1, with D maybe TRBD2 (6 bases). CDR1 is SGHTA and CDR2 is FQGNSA in the germline V gene. This CDR3 is built from 14 residues. V shed 0 bases and J shed 6 bases, with 9 bases lying between them.

DNA for the CDR3: TGTGCCAGCACCCCCGGGACAGGGAGGTATGGCTACACCTTC. Its protein is CASTPGTGRYGYTF. The V call is TRBV6-5, the J call TRBJ1-2; 9 bases map to TRBD1. The V and J ends lost 7 bases and 5 bases, in that order; junction bases with no gene match: 8. Germline V gene data show CDR1 as MNHEY and CDR2 as SVGAGI. CDR3 length: 14 amino acids.

V gene TRBV6-6 combines with J gene TRBJ1-1; 7 positions agree with TRBD1. CDR3 length: 13 amino acids. The germline CDR1 and CDR2 sequences are MNHNY and SVGAGI (reference sequence). Losses at the gene ends were 6 bases for V and 0 bases for J; bases not matched to a gene: 1. CDR3 sequence: CASRGTVNTEAFF. CDR3 in DNA: TGTGCCAGCAGGGGGACAGTGAACACTGAAGCTTTCTTT.

The rearrangement links TRBV5-5 to TRBJ1-2; 8 nucleotides line up with TRBD1. From germline, CDR1 is SGHKS and CDR2 YYEKEE (reference sequence). The CDR3 is 15 residues long. V lost 4 bases, J lost 0 bases, and 5 bases stayed unmatched. CDR3 sequence reads: CASSAGTGANYGYTF. The CDR3 coding sequence is TGTGCCAGCAGCGCGGGGACAGGAGCTAACTATGGCTACACCTTC. The full variable domain, completed using reference TRBV5-5 and TRBJ1-2, is DAGVTQSPTHLIKTRGQQVTLRCSPISGHKSVSWYQQVLGQGPQFIFQYYEKEERGRGNFPDRFSARQFPNYSSELNVNALLLGDSALYLCASSAGTGANYGYTFGSGTRLTVV.